The clone carrying this T cell receptor (beta chain) was seen a few times. These data are taken from a study of cytomegalovirus exposure and HLA in healthy donors. PCR was performed using 60 Vbeta and 13 Jbeta primers. Sequenced by immunoSEQ multiplex PCR; TCRdb stores in-frame clones only, minus some. The sample holds 150,000 to 190,000 clones; about 68% are singletons and the top ten take about 1.3%. This CDR3 has 14 amino acids. V was clipped by 5 bases and J by 3 bases, with 13 bases between them. CDR1 is SGHAT and CDR2 is FQNNGV in the germline V gene. J is TRBJ1-1 and V is TRBV11-2, with unresolved D. The specimen was PBMCs. This clonotype was obtained from a man aged 18 to 29 in good health and CMV-seronegative. The CDR3 nucleotides read TGTGCCAGCAGCCCAGACTGGGTTGACACTGAAGCTTTCTTT. Translated, it gives CASSPDWVDTEAFF.